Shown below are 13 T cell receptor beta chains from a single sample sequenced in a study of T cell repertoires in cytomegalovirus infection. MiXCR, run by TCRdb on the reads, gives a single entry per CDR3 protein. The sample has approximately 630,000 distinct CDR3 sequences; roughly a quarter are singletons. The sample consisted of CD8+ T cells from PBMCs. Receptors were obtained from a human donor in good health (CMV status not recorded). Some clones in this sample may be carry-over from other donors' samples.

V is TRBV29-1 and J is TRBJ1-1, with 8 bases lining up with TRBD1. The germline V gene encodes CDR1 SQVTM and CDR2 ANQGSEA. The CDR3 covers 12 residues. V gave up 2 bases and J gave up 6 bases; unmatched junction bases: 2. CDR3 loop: CSVERTGPEAFF. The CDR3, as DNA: TGCAGCGTTGAACGGACAGGGCCTGAAGCTTTCTTT.

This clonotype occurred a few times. CDR3 in amino acids: CASSYSITGVWTEAFF. DNA of the CDR3: TGTGCCAGCAGTTACTCAATAACAGGGGTATGGACTGAAGCTTTCTTT. The J gene is TRBJ1-1, the V gene TRBV6-5; TRBD1 matches at 7 bases. Germline CDR1 is MNHEY and CDR2 is SVGAGI. The ends lost 0 bases at V and 5 bases at J; junction bases unmatched: 9. The CDR3 covers 16 residues.

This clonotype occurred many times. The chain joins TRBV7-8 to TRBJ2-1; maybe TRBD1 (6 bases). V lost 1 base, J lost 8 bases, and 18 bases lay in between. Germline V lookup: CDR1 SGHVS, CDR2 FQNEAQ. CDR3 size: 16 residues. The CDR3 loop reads CASSLEQGRSTYEQFF. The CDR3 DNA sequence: TGTGCCAGCAGCTTAGAACAGGGCAGATCTACATATGAGCAGTTCTTC. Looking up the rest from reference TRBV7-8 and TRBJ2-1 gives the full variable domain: GAGVSQSPRYKVAKRGQDVALRCDPISGHVSLFWYQQALGQGPEFLTYFQNEAQLDKSGLPSDRFFAERPEGSVSTLKIQRTQQEDSAVYLCASSLEQGRSTYEQFFGPGTRLTVL.

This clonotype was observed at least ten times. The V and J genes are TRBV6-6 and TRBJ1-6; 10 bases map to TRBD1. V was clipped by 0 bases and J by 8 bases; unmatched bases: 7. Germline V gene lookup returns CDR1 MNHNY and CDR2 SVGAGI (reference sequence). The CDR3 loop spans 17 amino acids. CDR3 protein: CASSYSLTGGEDSPLHF. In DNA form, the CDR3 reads TGTGCCAGCAGTTACTCGTTGACAGGGGGCGAGGATTCACCCCTCCACTTT.

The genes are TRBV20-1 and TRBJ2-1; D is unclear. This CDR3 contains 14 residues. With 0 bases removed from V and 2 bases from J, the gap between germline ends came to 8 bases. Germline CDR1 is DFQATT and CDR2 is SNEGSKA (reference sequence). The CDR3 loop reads CSARDQETYNEQFF. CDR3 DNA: TGCAGTGCTAGAGATCAAGAAACCTACAATGAGCAGTTCTTC.

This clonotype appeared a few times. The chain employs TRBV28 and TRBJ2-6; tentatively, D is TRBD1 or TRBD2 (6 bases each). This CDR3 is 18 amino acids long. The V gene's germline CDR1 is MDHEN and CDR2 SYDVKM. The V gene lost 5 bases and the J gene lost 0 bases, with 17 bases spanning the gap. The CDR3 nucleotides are TGTGCCAGCAGTCTCACAGGGACTCCAAGCTCTGGGGCCAACGTCCTGACTTTC. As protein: CASSLTGTPSSGANVLTF.

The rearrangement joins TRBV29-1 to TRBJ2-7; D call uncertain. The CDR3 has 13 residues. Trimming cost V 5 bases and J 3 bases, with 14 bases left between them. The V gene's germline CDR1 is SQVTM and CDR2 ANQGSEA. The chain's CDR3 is CSVRFSLHYEQYF. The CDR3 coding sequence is TGCAGCGTTAGGTTTTCCCTCCACTACGAGCAGTACTTC.

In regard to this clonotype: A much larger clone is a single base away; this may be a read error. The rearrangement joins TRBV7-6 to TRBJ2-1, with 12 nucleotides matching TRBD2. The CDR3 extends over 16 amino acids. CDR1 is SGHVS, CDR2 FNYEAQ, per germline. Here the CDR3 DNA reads TGTGCCAGCAGCTCCCCGGGACTAGCGGGCCACAATAAGCAGTTCTTC. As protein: CASSSPGLAGHNKQFF. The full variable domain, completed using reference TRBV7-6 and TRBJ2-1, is GAGVSQSPRYKVTKRGQDVALRCDPISGHVSLYWYRQALGQGPEFLTYFNYEAQQDKSGLPNDRFSAERPEGSISTLTIQRTEQRDSAMYRCASSSPGLAGHNKQFFGPGTRLTVL.

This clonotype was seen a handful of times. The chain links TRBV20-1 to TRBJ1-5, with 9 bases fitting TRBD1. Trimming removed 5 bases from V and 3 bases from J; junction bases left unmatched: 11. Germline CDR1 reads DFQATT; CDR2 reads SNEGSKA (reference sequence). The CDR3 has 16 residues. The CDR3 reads CSALNVGQGNNQPQHF. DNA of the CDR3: TGCAGTGCTCTCAATGTAGGACAGGGGAACAATCAGCCCCAGCATTTT.

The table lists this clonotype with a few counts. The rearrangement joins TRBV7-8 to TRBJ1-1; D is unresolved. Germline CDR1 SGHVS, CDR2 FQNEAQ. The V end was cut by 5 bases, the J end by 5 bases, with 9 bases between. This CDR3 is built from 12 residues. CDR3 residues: CASSLGMTEAFF. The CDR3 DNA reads TGTGCCAGCAGCCTCGGTATGACTGAAGCTTTCTTT.

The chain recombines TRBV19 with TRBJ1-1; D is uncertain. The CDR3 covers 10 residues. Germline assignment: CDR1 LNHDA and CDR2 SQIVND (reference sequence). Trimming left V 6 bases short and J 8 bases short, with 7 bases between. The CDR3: CASREGEAFF. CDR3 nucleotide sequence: TGTGCCAGTAGGGAAGGAGAAGCTTTCTTT. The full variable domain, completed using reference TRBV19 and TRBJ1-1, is DGGITQSPKYLFRKEGQNVTLSCEQNLNHDAMYWYRQDPGQGLRLIYYSQIVNDFQKGDIAEGYSVSREKKESFPLTVTSAQKNPTAFYLCASREGEAFFGQGTRLTVV.

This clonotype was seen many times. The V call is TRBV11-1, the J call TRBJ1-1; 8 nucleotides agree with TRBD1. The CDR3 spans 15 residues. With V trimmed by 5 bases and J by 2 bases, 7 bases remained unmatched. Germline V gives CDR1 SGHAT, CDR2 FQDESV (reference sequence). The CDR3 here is CASSRGTGLNTEAFF. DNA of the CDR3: TGTGCCAGCAGCCGCGGGACAGGACTCAACACTGAAGCTTTCTTT.

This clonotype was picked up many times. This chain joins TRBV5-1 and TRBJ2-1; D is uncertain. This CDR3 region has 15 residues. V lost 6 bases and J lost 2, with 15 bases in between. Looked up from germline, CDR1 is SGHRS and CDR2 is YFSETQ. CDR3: CASTMVTGPYNEQFF. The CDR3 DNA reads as TGCGCCAGCACCATGGTCACGGGCCCCTACAATGAGCAGTTCTTC.